This T cell receptor beta chain stems from a study of a mutant IDH1 vaccine in newly diagnosed glioma. In the study overall: Patients were started on vaccination 4-6 weeks after radiotherapy alone, or with temozolomide cycles. Treated individuals were around 60% male and 37.5% female, averaging approximately 40 years of age.

The protocol was immunoSEQ multiplex PCR, while the TCRdb copy is restricted to in-frame clones and leaves out a portion. There are about 55,000 clones in the sample; 75% to 90% occur only once, and more than 5% lies in the top ten. This CDR3 spans 17 amino acids. The junction had 9 bases not matched to a gene; V was cut back by 5 bases and J by 0 bases. Germline V gene sequence: CDR1 SGHKS, CDR2 YYEKEE (reference sequence). Time point indicated: week 23, last vaccination. Each dose of the vaccine consisted of 300 ug of mutant IDH1 20-mer peptide, with topical imiquimod. As for this clone: Its cognate antigen is unknown.

The clonotype was recovered from a man aged 35-49 years with glioma. V and J are TRBV5-5 and TRBJ1-5; 9 bases map to TRBD1. The sample was PBMCs, taken from a glioma patient whose treatment included an IDH1 peptide vaccine. CDR3 in amino acids: CASRPAGTGYSNQPQHF. DNA for the CDR3: TGTGCCAGCAGACCGGCGGGGACAGGGTATAGCAATCAGCCCCAGCATTTT.